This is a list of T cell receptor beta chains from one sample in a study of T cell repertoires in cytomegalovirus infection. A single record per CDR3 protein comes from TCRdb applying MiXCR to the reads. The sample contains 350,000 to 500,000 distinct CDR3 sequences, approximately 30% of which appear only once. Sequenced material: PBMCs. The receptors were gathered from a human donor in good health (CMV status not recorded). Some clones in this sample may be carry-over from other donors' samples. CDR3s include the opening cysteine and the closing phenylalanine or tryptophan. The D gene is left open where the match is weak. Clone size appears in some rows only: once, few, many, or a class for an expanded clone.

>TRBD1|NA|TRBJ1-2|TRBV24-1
CATSDRDSARYGYTF
TGTGCCACCAGTGATCGGGACAGCGCTCGGTATGGCTACACCTTC
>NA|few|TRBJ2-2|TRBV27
CASSLSATGKPNTGELFF
TGTGCCAGCAGTTTATCGGCCACAGGGAAACCAAACACCGGGGAGCTGTTTTTT
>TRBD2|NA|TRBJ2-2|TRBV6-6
CASSALGVSSGGTGELFF
TGTGCCAGCAGCGCTCTAGGGGTATCTAGCGGGGGCACCGGGGAGCTGTTTTTT
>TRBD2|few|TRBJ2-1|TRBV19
CASNQLAGGYNEQFF
TGTGCCAGTAACCAACTAGCGGGGGGCTACAATGAGCAGTTCTTC
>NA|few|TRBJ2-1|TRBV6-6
CASSYPIAPNEQFF
TGTGCCAGCAGTTACCCCATAGCGCCCAATGAGCAGTTCTTC
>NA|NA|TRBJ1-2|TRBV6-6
CASHLLPQGDCYTF
TGTGCCAGCCACCTACTCCCTCAGGGTGATTGCTACACCTTC
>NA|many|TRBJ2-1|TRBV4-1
CASSQVDLTSYNEQFF
TGCGCCAGCAGCCAAGTGGACTTAACCTCCTACAATGAGCAGTTCTTC
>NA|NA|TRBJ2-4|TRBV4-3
CASSAVSCPTPKNIQYF
TGCGCCAGCAGCGCTGTTTCGTGCCCTACCCCCAAAAACATTCAGTACTTC
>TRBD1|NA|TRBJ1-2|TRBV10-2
CASSAGQGVGGYTF
TGCGCCAGCAGTGCGGGACAGGGCGTTGGTGGCTACACCTTC
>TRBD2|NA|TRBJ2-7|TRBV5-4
CASSLQRGGDEQYF
TGTGCCAGCAGCTTGCAGCGGGGGGGGGACGAGCAGTACTTC
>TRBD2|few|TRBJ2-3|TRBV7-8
CASRLAANTDTQYF
TGTGCAAGCAGACTAGCGGCTAACACAGATACGCAGTATTTT
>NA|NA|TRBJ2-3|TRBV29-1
CSVEDWGATDTQYF
TGCAGCGTTGAAGATTGGGGAGCGACAGATACGCAGTATTTT
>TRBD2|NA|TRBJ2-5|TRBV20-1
CSAGGYSEETQYF
TGCAGTGCGGGAGGGTACTCCGAAGAGACCCAGTACTTC
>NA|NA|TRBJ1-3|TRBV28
CASSFGGSGNTIYF
TGTGCCAGCAGTTTCGGGGGATCGGGAAACACCATATATTTT
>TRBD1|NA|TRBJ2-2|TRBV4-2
CASSQEGTGGTGELFF
TGTGCCAGCAGCCAAGAAGGGACAGGGGGAACCGGGGAGCTGTTTTTT
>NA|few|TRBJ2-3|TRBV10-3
CAITPGWVTDTQYF
TGTGCCATCACCCCAGGATGGGTCACAGATACGCAGTATTTT
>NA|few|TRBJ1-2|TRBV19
CASSTGDLLYGYTF
TGTGCCAGTAGTACGGGAGACCTCCTCTATGGCTACACCTTC
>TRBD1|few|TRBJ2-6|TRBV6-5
CAIWTGGSGANVLTF
TGTGCCATCTGGACAGGGGGTTCTGGGGCCAACGTCCTGACTTTC
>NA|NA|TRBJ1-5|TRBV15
CATSREGFSNQPQHF
TGTGCCACCAGCAGAGAGGGGTTTAGCAATCAGCCCCAGCATTTT
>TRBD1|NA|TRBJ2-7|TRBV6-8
CASTVGTGSYEQYF
TGTGCCAGCACCGTCGGGACAGGGTCCTACGAGCAGTACTTC
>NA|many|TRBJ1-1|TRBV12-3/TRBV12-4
CASSFSGNTEAFF
TGTGCCAGCAGTTTCTCGGGAAACACTGAAGCTTTCTTT
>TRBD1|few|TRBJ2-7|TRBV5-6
CASSFGQGQYF
TGTGCCAGCAGCTTCGGACAGGGTCAGTACTTC
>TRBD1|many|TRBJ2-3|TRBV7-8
CASSNRDSSTDTQYF
TGTGCCAGCAGCAACCGGGACAGTAGCACAGATACGCAGTATTTT
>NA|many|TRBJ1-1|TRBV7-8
CASSYNYMTTEAFF
TGTGCCAGCAGCTATAATTACATGACCACTGAAGCTTTCTTT
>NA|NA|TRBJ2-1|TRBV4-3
CASSPRDRYYNEQFF
TGCGCCAGCAGCCCCCGGGACCGATATTACAATGAGCAGTTCTTC
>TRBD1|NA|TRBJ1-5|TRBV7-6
CASSLALQGGASNQPQHF
TGTGCCAGCAGCTTAGCACTACAGGGGGGGGCTAGCAATCAGCCCCAGCATTTT
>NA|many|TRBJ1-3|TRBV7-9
CATSPGRTGNTIYF
TGTGCCACCTCCCCGGGGAGAACTGGAAACACCATATATTTT
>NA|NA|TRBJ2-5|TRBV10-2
CASKDSRVQETQYF
TGCGCCAGCAAGGACAGTCGGGTTCAAGAGACCCAGTACTTC
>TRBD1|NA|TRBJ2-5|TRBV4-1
CASSQGQGQTQYF
TGCGCCAGCAGCCAAGGACAGGGTCAGACCCAGTACTTC
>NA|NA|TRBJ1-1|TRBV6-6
CASSVMEGTEAFF
TGTGCCAGCAGTGTTATGGAGGGCACTGAAGCTTTCTTT
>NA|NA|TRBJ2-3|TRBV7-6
CASSFRLVTDTQYF
TGTGCCAGCAGCTTCCGACTAGTCACAGATACGCAGTATTTT
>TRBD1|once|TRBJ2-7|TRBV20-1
CSAGGQGGTYEQYF
TGCAGTGCTGGGGGACAGGGAGGAACCTACGAGCAGTACTTC
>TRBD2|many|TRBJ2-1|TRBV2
CASRGGQRGGGAEQFF
TGTGCCAGCAGAGGTGGTCAGCGGGGGGGCGGCGCTGAGCAGTTCTTC
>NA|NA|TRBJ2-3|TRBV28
CASSYTHPGPNLF
TGTGCCAGCAGTTACACCCATCCGGGACCCAATTTATTT
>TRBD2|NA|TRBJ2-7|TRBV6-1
CASSEYTSGGTYEQYF
TGTGCCAGCAGTGAATATACTAGCGGGGGAACCTACGAGCAGTACTTC
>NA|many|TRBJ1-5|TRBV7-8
CASSLALSRGQPQHF
TGTGCCAGCAGCTTAGCTCTCTCACGGGGTCAGCCCCAGCATTTT
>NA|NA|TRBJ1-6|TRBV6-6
CASQPQRQEPLHF
TGTGCCAGCCAACCACAGCGACAGGAGCCCCTCCACTTT
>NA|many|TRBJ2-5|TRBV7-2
CASSLAGGQLRLETQYF
TGTGCCAGCAGCTTAGCGGGGGGACAGTTACGGCTCGAGACCCAGTACTTC
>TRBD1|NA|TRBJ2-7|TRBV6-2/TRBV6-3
CASSEQGAGYEQYF
TGTGCCAGCAGTGAACAGGGGGCGGGCTACGAGCAGTACTTC
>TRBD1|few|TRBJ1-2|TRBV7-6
CASSLVPRASLYRGGDYGYTF
TGTGCCAGCAGCTTAGTTCCCCGGGCGTCTCTGTACAGGGGTGGTGACTATGGCTACACCTTC
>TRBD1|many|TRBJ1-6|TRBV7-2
CASSPDRAGNSPLHF
TGTGCCAGCAGCCCAGACAGGGCTGGCAATTCACCCCTCCACTTT
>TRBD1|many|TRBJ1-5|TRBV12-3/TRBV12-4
CASRQYYGQGDSQPQHF
TGTGCCAGCAGACAATACTATGGACAGGGAGATAGCCAGCCCCAGCATTTT
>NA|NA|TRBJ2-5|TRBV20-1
CSARDLGGPKGETQYF
TGCAGTGCTAGAGACCTAGGGGGACCCAAAGGAGAGACCCAGTACTTC
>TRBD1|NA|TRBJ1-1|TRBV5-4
CASSLPRQGTGTEAFF
TGTGCCAGCAGCTTGCCCCGACAGGGGACGGGCACTGAAGCTTTCTTT
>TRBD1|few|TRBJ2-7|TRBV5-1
CASSTGQVSFRPGEQYF
TGCGCCAGCAGCACGGGACAGGTCTCATTCCGGCCGGGCGAGCAGTACTTC
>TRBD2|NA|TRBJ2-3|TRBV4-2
CASSDTTSGGAQDTQYF
TGTGCCAGCAGCGACACCACCAGCGGGGGGGCCCAAGATACGCAGTATTTT